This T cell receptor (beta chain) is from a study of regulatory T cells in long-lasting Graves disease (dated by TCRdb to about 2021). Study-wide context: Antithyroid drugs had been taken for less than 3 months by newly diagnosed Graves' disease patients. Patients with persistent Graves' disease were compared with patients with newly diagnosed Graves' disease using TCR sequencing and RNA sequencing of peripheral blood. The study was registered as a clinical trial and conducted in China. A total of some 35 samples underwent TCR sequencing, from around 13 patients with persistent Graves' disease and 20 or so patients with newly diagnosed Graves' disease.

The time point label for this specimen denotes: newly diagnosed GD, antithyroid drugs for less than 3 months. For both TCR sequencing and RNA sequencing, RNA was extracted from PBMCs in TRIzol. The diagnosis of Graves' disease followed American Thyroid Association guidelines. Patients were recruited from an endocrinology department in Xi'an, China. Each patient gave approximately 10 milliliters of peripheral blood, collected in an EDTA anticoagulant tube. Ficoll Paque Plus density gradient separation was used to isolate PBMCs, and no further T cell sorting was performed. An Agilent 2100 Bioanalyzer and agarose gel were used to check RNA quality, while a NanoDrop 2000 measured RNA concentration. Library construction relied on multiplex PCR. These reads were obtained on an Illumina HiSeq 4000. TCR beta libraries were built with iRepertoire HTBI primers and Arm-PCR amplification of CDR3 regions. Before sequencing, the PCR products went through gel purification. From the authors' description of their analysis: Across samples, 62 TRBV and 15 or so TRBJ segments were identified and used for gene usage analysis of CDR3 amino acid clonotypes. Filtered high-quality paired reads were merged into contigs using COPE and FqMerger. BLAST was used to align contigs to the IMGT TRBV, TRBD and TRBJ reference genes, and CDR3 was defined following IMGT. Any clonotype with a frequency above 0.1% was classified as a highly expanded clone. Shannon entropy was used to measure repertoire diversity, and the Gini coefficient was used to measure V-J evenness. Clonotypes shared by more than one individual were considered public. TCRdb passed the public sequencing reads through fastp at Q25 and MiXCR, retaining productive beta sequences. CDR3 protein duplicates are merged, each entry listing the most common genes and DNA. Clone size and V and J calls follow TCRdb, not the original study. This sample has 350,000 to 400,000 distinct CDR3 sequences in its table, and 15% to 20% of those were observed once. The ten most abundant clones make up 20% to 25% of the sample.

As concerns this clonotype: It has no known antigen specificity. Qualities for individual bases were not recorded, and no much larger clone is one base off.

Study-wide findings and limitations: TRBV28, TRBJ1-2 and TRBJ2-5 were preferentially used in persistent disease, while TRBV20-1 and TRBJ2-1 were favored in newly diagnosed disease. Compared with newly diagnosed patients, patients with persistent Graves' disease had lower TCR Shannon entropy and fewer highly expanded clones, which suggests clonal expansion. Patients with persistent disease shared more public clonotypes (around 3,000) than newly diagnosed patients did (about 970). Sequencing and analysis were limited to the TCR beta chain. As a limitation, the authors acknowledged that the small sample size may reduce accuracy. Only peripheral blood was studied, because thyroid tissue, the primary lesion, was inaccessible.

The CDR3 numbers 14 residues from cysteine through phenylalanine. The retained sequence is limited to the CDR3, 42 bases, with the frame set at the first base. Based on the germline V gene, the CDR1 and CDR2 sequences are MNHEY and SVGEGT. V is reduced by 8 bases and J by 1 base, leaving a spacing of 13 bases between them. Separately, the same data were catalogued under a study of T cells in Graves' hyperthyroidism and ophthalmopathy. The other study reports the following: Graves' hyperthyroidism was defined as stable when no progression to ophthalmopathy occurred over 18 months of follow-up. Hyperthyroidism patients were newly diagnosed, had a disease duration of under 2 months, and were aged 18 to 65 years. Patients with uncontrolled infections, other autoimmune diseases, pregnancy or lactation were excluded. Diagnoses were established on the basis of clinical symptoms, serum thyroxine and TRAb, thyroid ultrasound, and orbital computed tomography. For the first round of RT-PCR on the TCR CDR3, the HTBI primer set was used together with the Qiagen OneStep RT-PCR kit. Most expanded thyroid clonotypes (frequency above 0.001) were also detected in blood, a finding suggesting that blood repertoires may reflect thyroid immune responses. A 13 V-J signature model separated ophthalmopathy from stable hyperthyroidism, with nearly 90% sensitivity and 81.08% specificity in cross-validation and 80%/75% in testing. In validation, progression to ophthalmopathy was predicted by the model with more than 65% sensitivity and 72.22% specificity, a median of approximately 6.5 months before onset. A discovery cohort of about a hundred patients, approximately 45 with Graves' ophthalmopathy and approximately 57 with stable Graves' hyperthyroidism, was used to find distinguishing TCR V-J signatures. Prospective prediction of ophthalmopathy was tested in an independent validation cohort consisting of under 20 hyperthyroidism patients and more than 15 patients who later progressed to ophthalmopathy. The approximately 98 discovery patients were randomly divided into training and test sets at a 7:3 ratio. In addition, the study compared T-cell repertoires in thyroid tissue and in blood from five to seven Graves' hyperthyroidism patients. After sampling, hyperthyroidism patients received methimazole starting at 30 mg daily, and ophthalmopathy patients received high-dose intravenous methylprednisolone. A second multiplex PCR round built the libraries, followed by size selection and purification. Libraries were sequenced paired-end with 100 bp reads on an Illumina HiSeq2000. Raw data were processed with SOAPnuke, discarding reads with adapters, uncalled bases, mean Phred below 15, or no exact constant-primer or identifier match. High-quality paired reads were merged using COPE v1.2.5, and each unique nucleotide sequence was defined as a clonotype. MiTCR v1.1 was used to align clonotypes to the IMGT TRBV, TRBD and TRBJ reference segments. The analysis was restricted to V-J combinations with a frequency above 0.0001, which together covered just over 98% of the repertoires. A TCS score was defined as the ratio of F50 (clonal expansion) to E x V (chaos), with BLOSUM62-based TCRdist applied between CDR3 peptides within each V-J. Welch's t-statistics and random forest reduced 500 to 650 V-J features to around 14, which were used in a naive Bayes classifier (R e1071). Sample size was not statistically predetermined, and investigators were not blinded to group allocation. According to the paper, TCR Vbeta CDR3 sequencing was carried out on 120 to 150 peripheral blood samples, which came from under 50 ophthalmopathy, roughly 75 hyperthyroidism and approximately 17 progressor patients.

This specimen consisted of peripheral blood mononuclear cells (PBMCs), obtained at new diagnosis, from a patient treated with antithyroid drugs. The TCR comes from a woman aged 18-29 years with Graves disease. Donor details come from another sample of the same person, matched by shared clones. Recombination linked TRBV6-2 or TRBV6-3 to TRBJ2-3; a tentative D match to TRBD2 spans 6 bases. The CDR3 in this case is CASQVRGGTDTQYF. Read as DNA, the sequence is TGTGCCAGCCAAGTGCGGGGCGGCACAGATACGCAGTATTTT.